The sequence of this T cell receptor beta chain was determined in a study of T-cell reconstitution after alpha-beta-depleted transplantation in children. The library targeted TCRbeta and was prepared with unique molecular identifiers. TCRdb independently ran MiXCR on the PCR reads; one entry per CDR3 protein. This sample yields roughly 500,000 distinct CDR3 sequences, of which around 20% are seen a single time; 3% to 4% belongs to the top ten. There are 14 residues in the CDR3. Per germline, CDR1 SNHLY and CDR2 FYNNEI. The ends lost 1 base at V and 4 bases at J; junction bases unmatched: 2. Specimen: PBMCs from the stem cell graft donor, collected from the stem cell graft. The sequence derives from a human donor who donated a stem cell graft to a child with acute lymphoblastic leukemia. The chain carries TRBV2 and TRBJ2-5, with 8 bases matching TRBD2. The CDR3 DNA reads TGTGCCAGCAGTGAAGGGAGCGGGAGAGAGACCCAGTACTTC. Translation gives CASSEGSGRETQYF.